This TCR beta chain was captured by sequencing in a study of control samples from healthy donors and cancer patients. The table came from immunoSEQ multiplex PCR; TCRdb's copy has only in-frame clones and leaves some out. The data show tens of thousands of clones, about 93% seen once. This clone was seen only once. The junction departs from germline at one end; a sequencing error may be responsible. The sequence was collected from a woman aged 45 to 65 with head and neck cancer. Sequences were obtained from PBMCs.

CDR3 loop: CASSPRGSATSHNEQFF. Written as DNA, the CDR3 is TGTGCCAGCAGCCCCCGGGGTAGCGCAACCTCCCACAATGAGCAGTTCTTC. The chain links TRBV7-2 to TRBJ2-1; the D gene is possibly TRBD2 (5 bases). In germline, CDR1 is SGHTA, CDR2 FQGNSA. This CDR3 region has 17 residues.